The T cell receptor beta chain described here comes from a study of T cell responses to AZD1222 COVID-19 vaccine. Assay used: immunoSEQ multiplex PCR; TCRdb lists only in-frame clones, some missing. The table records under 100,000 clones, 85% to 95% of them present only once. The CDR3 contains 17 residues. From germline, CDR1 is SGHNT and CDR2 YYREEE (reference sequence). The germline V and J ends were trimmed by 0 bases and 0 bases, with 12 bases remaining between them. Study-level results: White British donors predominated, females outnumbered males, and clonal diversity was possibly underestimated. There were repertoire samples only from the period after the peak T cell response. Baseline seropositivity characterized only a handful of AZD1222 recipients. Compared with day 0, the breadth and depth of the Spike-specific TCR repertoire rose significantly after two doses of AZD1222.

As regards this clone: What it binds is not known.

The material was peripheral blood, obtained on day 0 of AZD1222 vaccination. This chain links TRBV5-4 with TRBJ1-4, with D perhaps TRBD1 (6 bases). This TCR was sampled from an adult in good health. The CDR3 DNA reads TGTGCCAGCAGCTTGGACGGGCAGGGGACAACTAATGAAAAACTGTTTTTT. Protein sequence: CASSLDGQGTTNEKLFF. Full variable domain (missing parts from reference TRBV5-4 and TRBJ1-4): ETGVTQSPTHLIKTRGQQVTLRCSSQSGHNTVSWYQQALGQGPQFIFQYYREEENGRGNFPPRFSGLQFPNYSSELNVNALELDDSALYLCASSLDGQGTTNEKLFFGSGTQLSVL.